This T cell receptor (beta chain) was captured by sequencing in a study of T cell responses to AZD1222 COVID-19 vaccine. TCRdb's copy holds only in-frame clones and misses some; the assay was immunoSEQ multiplex PCR. This sample carries around 170,000 clones, about nine tenths of them seen once, and the ten largest clones take about 1.6%. In the case of this clone: What it binds is unknown.

General study points: Without day 14 samples, only post-peak T cell repertoires were studied. White British donors predominated, females outnumbered males, and clonal diversity was possibly underestimated. With two AZD1222 doses given, Spike-specific TCR breadth and depth both rose.

This CDR3 is 15 amino acids long. The V and J ends lost 5 bases and 6 bases, in that order; junction bases with no gene match: 8. Germline values: CDR1 MNHEY, CDR2 SVGAGI. This receptor was obtained from an adult in good health. The sample consisted of peripheral blood, taken on day 0 of AZD1222 vaccination. The chain carries TRBV6-5 and TRBJ2-7, with 12 bases matching TRBD1. CDR3 region: CASSPPGQGAVEQYF. The CDR3 bases are TGTGCCAGCAGTCCGCCGGGACAGGGGGCTGTCGAGCAGTACTTC.